One sample yielded the 11 T cell receptor beta chains listed below, sequenced in a study of memory CD4+ T cells and cytomegalovirus serostatus. Single viable CD3+CD4+CD8-CD45RO+ cells were sorted as the memory CD4+ T cells. Here immunoSEQ multiplex PCR was the method, and the copy in TCRdb shows in-frame clones only, minus some. The table shows around 53,000 clones, with approximately 79% occurring only once. Sequencing was performed on memory CD4+ T cells from blood. These receptors were obtained from an adult in good health and CMV-seronegative.

V gene TRBV5-1 combines with J gene TRBJ2-6; D ambiguous. CDR3 length: 15 amino acids. Germline V gene data show CDR1 as SGHRS and CDR2 as YFSETQ. V lost 4 bases and J lost 1, with 9 bases in between. Here the CDR3 reads CASSPRQSGANVLTF. DNA for the CDR3: TGCGCCAGCAGCCCGAGGCAGTCTGGGGCCAACGTCCTGACTTTC. The full variable domain, rest sourced from reference TRBV5-1 and TRBJ2-6, is KAGVTQTPRYLIKTRGQQVTLSCSPISGHRSVSWYQQTPGQGLQFLFEYFSETQRNKGNFPGRFSGRQFSNSRSEMNVSTLELGDSALYLCASSPRQSGANVLTFGAGSRLTVL.

The chain uses TRBV9 and TRBJ1-1; no clear D. The ends were cut back, 0 bases at V and 0 bases at J, with 12 bases in the middle. This CDR3 has 16 residues. The germline CDR1 and CDR2 sequences are SGDLS and YYNGEE. CDR3 in DNA: TGTGCCAGCAGCGTAGCTCCAGGCTACATGAACACTGAAGCTTTCTTT. Protein: CASSVAPGYMNTEAFF.

The chain carries TRBV13 and TRBJ1-1, with unresolved D. Trimming removed 6 bases from V and 4 bases from J, with 12 bases in between. The germline CDR1 and CDR2 sequences are PRHDT and FYEKMQ (reference sequence). The CDR3 loop spans 13 amino acids. CDR3: CASRRGRGTEAFF. CDR3 sequence (DNA): TGTGCCAGCAGAAGAGGGCGAGGCACTGAAGCTTTCTTT.

Written as DNA, the CDR3 is TGTGCCAGTAGTATGAGTCAGCGGGGGGGCCAGATGCGAAATGAGCAGTTCTTC. It specifies CASSMSQRGGQMRNEQFF. The V gene is TRBV19, the J gene TRBJ2-1; 10 bases are shared with TRBD2. The CDR3 length is 18 residues. The germline V gene encodes CDR1 LNHDA and CDR2 SQIVND (reference sequence). V trimming: 3 bases; J trimming: 7 bases; junction bases outside the gene matches: 15.

CDR3 residues: CASMPRLAGVGDTQYF. The DNA of the CDR3 is TGTGCCAGCATGCCCCGACTAGCGGGGGTGGGAGATACGCAGTATTTT. The chain is built from TRBV2 and TRBJ2-3, with 12 bases lining up with TRBD2. The germline gives CDR1 SNHLY, CDR2 FYNNEI. This CDR3 has 16 residues. Unmatched junction bases numbered 10, after V lost 7 bases and J lost 5 bases. Variable domain in full (rest from reference TRBV2 and TRBJ2-3): EPEVTQTPSHQVTQMGQEVILRCVPISNHLYFYWYRQILGQKVEFLVSFYNNEISEKSEIFDDQFSVERPDGSNFTLKIRSTKLEDSAMYFCASMPRLAGVGDTQYFGPGTRLTVL.

This sequence joins TRBV6-5 and TRBJ1-5, with D perhaps matching TRBD1 (5 bases). Between the trimmed V and J ends, which lost 4 bases and 7 bases, there was a span of 11 bases. The CDR3 sequence is 13 residues long. Germline V gene lookup returns CDR1 MNHEY and CDR2 SVGAGI. The CDR3 region has the DNA TGTGCCAGCAGTTTACAGGTTAACCAGCCCCAGCATTTT. Translation gives CASSLQVNQPQHF.

V is TRBV6-5 and J is TRBJ1-5, with a weak D call TRBD1 (5 bases). Germline V lookup: CDR1 MNHEY, CDR2 SVGAGI. The CDR3 runs 13 residues. V was clipped by 4 bases and J by 2 bases, with 6 bases between them. CDR3 residues: CASSSGGNQPQHF. The DNA for the CDR3 is TGTGCCAGCAGTTCGGGGGGCAATCAGCCCCAGCATTTT.

DNA for the CDR3: TGTGCCAGCAGCGCGACAGTAACAGGGCGGAACTATGGCTACACCTTC. Translation gives CASSATVTGRNYGYTF. This chain connects TRBV7-9 to TRBJ1-2; D is possibly TRBD1 (6 bases). Trimming cost V 5 bases and J 2 bases, with 18 bases left between them. Per germline, CDR1 SEHNR and CDR2 FQNEAQ (reference sequence). The CDR3 is made up of 16 amino acids.

J is TRBJ2-2 and V is TRBV19, with 9 bases matching TRBD1. The CDR3 totals 14 residues. The germline V gene encodes CDR1 LNHDA and CDR2 SQIVND (reference sequence). J was trimmed by 0 bases and V by 11 bases; bases with no gene match: 4. The CDR3 coding sequence is TGTGCCGGAAGGGACAGGGCGAACACCGGGGAGCTGTTTTTT. This sequence encodes CAGRDRANTGELFF.

V gene TRBV18 combines with J gene TRBJ2-5; either TRBD1 or TRBD2 may supply D (5 bases each). The CDR3 totals 15 residues. V shed 4 bases and J shed 2 bases, with 14 bases lying between them. CDR1 and CDR2 from the germline V gene are KGHSH and LQKENI. This CDR3 reads CASSQNAGAQETQYF. The CDR3 DNA reads TGTGCCAGCTCACAGAATGCCGGGGCACAAGAGACCCAGTACTTC.

The chain's CDR3 is CASSPRTGSDEQFF. The CDR3 region has the DNA TGCGCCAGCAGCCCACGCACAGGGTCGGATGAGCAGTTCTTC. The chain joins TRBV5-1 to TRBJ2-1; TRBD1 is a possible D gene (6 bases). Trimming left V 4 bases short and J 8 bases short, with 16 bases between. There are 14 residues in the CDR3. The germline gives CDR1 SGHRS, CDR2 YFSETQ. Full variable domain (outside the CDR3, taken from reference TRBV5-1 and TRBJ2-1): KAGVTQTPRYLIKTRGQQVTLSCSPISGHRSVSWYQQTPGQGLQFLFEYFSETQRNKGNFPGRFSGRQFSNSRSEMNVSTLELGDSALYLCASSPRTGSDEQFFGPGTRLTVL.